The T cell receptor beta chain under discussion was sequenced for a study of T cell responses to AZD1222 COVID-19 vaccine. Libraries were prepared by immunoSEQ multiplex PCR; TCRdb keeps only in-frame clonotypes and omits some of them. The repertoire includes roughly 160,000 clones, around 90% of them detected once, and around 2% sits in the top ten. Study findings and constraints: Compared with day 0, the breadth and depth of the Spike-specific TCR repertoire rose significantly after two doses of AZD1222. Of the AZD1222 recipients, only 5 or 6 were seropositive at baseline. Sampling captured repertoires only after the peak T cell response.

Details on this clone: Its matching antigen is unknown.

V dropped 0 bases and J dropped 3 bases, with 17 bases sitting between them. Looked up from germline, CDR1 is MNHNS and CDR2 is SASEGT. The CDR3 spans 17 residues. This receptor was taken from an adult in good health. The chain is built from TRBV6-1 and TRBJ1-2, with D uncertain. Here the sequenced sample was peripheral blood, taken on day 0 of AZD1222 vaccination. DNA of the CDR3: TGTGCCAGCAGTGAAGCGCTTCTAAGGAATGACTACTATGGCTACACCTTC. This translates into CASSEALLRNDYYGYTF.